The 8 T cell receptor beta chains given below trace back to one sample, sequenced in a study of shared clonotypes between healthy human individuals. Data came from immunoSEQ multiplex PCR; TCRdb stores just in-frame clones and leaves some out. The sample contains about 2 million clones, over 85% of which appear only once. CD45RO-negative, CCR7-selected cells formed the naive CD8 fraction, which excluded terminally differentiated effector memory CD45RA+ cells. The specimen was naive CD8+ T cells sorted from blood. The receptors derive from a man between 18 and 29 years old in good health.

V is TRBV5-3 and J is TRBJ2-7; 11 positions agree with TRBD2. TRBV5-3 is noted as an ORF with a role that remains uncertain. The CDR3 contains 17 residues. J was trimmed by 0 bases and V by 3 bases; bases with no gene match: 8. CDR3 region: CARSWGTSGRSSYEQYF. The CDR3 DNA follows: TGTGCCAGAAGCTGGGGGACTAGCGGTAGAAGCTCCTACGAGCAGTACTTC.

V gene TRBV9 combines with J gene TRBJ2-2, with D possibly TRBD1 on 5 matching bases. V lost 3 bases and J lost 0, with 9 bases in between. The CDR3 loop spans 15 amino acids. CDR1 is SGDLS, CDR2 YYNGEE, per germline. Here the CDR3 DNA reads TGTGCCAGCAGCGCCTCAGGGTCGAACACCGGGGAGCTGTTTTTT. Residues: CASSASGSNTGELFF.

A word on this clone: The same CDR3 arises from other DNA sequences in this sample as well. The rearrangement links TRBV9 to TRBJ2-7; 8 bases fit TRBD2. The CDR3 has 15 amino acids. Germline trimming cut 4 bases from V and 1 base from J; bases unmatched to any gene: 7. Germline CDR1 reads SGDLS; CDR2 reads YYNGEE. In nucleotides, the CDR3 is TGTGCCAGCAGCCCCGGACTAGCCCTATCCTACGAGCAGTACTTC. Encoded protein: CASSPGLALSYEQYF.

As for this clone: The sample contains more than one DNA sequence encoding this CDR3. The chain is built from TRBV27 and TRBJ2-7; D uncertain. CDR3 length: 13 residues. The ends were cut back, 2 bases at V and 3 bases at J, with 8 bases in the middle. Germline values: CDR1 MNHEY, CDR2 SMNVEV (reference sequence). This CDR3 is CASSLLAGYEQYF. The CDR3 nucleotides are TGTGCCAGCAGTTTACTCGCAGGCTACGAGCAGTACTTC.

This clone has only one observation. The rearrangement joins TRBV19 to TRBJ1-5; D ambiguous. The CDR3 consists of 14 residues. The germline V and J ends were trimmed by 3 bases and 7 bases, with 13 bases remaining between them. The germline V gene encodes CDR1 LNHDA and CDR2 SQIVND (reference sequence). Here the CDR3 reads CASSIQGINQPQHF. CDR3 sequence (DNA): TGTGCCAGTAGTATCCAAGGGATCAACCAGCCCCAGCATTTT.

This chain connects TRBV27 to TRBJ2-3; no clear D. CDR1 is MNHEY, CDR2 SMNVEV, per germline (reference sequence). This CDR3 comprises 16 residues. Trimming cost V 7 bases and J 1 base, with 18 bases left between them. The CDR3 region is CASNPLYRIGTDTQYF. The DNA of the CDR3 is TGTGCCAGCAACCCTCTTTACCGTATTGGCACAGATACGCAGTATTTT.

The V gene is TRBV2, the J gene TRBJ1-1; possible D gene TRBD1, 5 bases. Germline CDR1 reads SNHLY; CDR2 reads FYNNEI. The V end was cut by 4 bases, the J end by 5 bases, with 14 bases between. The length of the CDR3 is 14 residues. The CDR3 nucleotides read TGTGCCAGCAGTGTATATCAGGGAGGTACTGAAGCTTTCTTT. As protein: CASSVYQGGTEAFF. Full variable domain (missing parts from reference TRBV2 and TRBJ1-1): EPEVTQTPSHQVTQMGQEVILRCVPISNHLYFYWYRQILGQKVEFLVSFYNNEISEKSEIFDDQFSVERPDGSNFTLKIRSTKLEDSAMYFCASSVYQGGTEAFFGQGTRLTVV.

This chain connects TRBV7-3 to TRBJ2-1; D uncertain. Trimming cost V 5 bases and J 8 bases, with 16 bases left between them. Germline V gives CDR1 SGHTA, CDR2 FQGTGA. The CDR3 extends over 14 amino acids. CDR3 bases: TGTGCCAGCAGCCCGGAGCCGTATTTCGATGAGCAGTTCTTC. Protein product: CASSPEPYFDEQFF.